Listed below are T cell receptor beta chains from one sample, sequenced in a study of shared clonotypes between healthy human individuals. Sequencing used immunoSEQ multiplex PCR; TCRdb keeps in-frame clones, though not all of them. The sample lists a few million clones, around nine tenths occurring once. Sequenced material: naive CD4+ T cells sorted from blood. The source is a man between 18 and 35 years old in good health. Both conserved end residues are part of each CDR3. A D gene is named only where the DNA matches it firmly. Only part of the rows carry a size: once, few, many, or a class if the clone is expanded.

CDR3nt: TGTGCCAGCAGCTTAGAGCAGGGGTCCCTCACTTTCGCAGAGACCCAGTACTTC; CDR3aa: CASSLEQGSLTFAETQYF; v_gene: TRBV7-2; abundance: -; d_gene: -; j_gene: TRBJ2-5
CDR3nt: TGCGCCAGCAGTCGCTCCCGGGACAGGGATACTCAGCCCCAGCATTTT; CDR3aa: CASSRSRDRDTQPQHF; v_gene: TRBV23-1; abundance: -; d_gene: TRBD1; j_gene: TRBJ1-5
CDR3nt: TGTGCCAGCAGCTCAGACGGGGTCGGCTACACCTTC; CDR3aa: CASSSDGVGYTF; v_gene: TRBV7-2; abundance: -; d_gene: -; j_gene: TRBJ1-2
CDR3nt: TGTGCCAGCAGGGGAGGACAGTCCCCGAATGAAAAACTGTTTTTT; CDR3aa: CASRGGQSPNEKLFF; v_gene: TRBV6-5; abundance: -; d_gene: -; j_gene: TRBJ1-4
CDR3nt: TGTGCCAGCAGCTTGGACAGGGGGGCAGATACGCAGTATTTT; CDR3aa: CASSLDRGADTQYF; v_gene: TRBV5-4; abundance: once; d_gene: TRBD1; j_gene: TRBJ2-3
CDR3nt: TGTGCCAGCAGCAACGACAGGGTGAATTCACCCCTCCACTTT; CDR3aa: CASSNDRVNSPLHF; v_gene: TRBV11-2; abundance: few; d_gene: TRBD1; j_gene: TRBJ1-6
CDR3nt: TGTGCCAGCAGTTTAGAGAGCGGAAGCTCCTACGAGCAGTACTTC; CDR3aa: CASSLESGSSYEQYF; v_gene: TRBV5-4; abundance: -; d_gene: -; j_gene: TRBJ2-7
CDR3nt: TGTGCCAGCAGCTTAAGTGAGACCCAGTACTTC; CDR3aa: CASSLSETQYF; v_gene: TRBV11-2; abundance: once; d_gene: -; j_gene: TRBJ2-5
CDR3nt: TGTGCCAGCAGCTTCGTCTGGGACAATGATGAGCAGTTCTTC; CDR3aa: CASSFVWDNDEQFF; v_gene: TRBV7-2; abundance: -; d_gene: -; j_gene: TRBJ2-1
CDR3nt: TGTGCCAGCAGCTTGGCCGGAGGGAGTGCAGATACGCAGTATTTT; CDR3aa: CASSLAGGSADTQYF; v_gene: TRBV5-4; abundance: -; d_gene: -; j_gene: TRBJ2-3
CDR3nt: TGCAGCGTCGCCACCCAAGGCGGCACCGGGGAGCTGTTTTTT; CDR3aa: CSVATQGGTGELFF; v_gene: TRBV29-1; abundance: -; d_gene: -; j_gene: TRBJ2-2
CDR3nt: TGTGCCAGCAGTCCAAACCGACAGGGTTCCGAGCAGTACTTC; CDR3aa: CASSPNRQGSEQYF; v_gene: TRBV27; abundance: -; d_gene: TRBD1; j_gene: TRBJ2-7
CDR3nt: TGTGCCAGCAGCTTGAAGACAGTAGGGAGATATGGCTACACCTTC; CDR3aa: CASSLKTVGRYGYTF; v_gene: TRBV5-6; abundance: -; d_gene: -; j_gene: TRBJ1-2
CDR3nt: TGCGCCAGCAGCTTGCTCAGGGGATATACCGGGGAGCTGTTTTTT; CDR3aa: CASSLLRGYTGELFF; v_gene: TRBV5-1; abundance: -; d_gene: -; j_gene: TRBJ2-2
CDR3nt: TGTGCCAGCAGTCCACAGACACTGGAAGTCGGCTACACCTTC; CDR3aa: CASSPQTLEVGYTF; v_gene: TRBV28; abundance: -; d_gene: -; j_gene: TRBJ1-2
CDR3nt: TGTGCCAGCAGTGGACTAGGAGTGGTTACAGATACGCAGTATTTT; CDR3aa: CASSGLGVVTDTQYF; v_gene: TRBV28; abundance: -; d_gene: TRBD2; j_gene: TRBJ2-3
CDR3nt: TGTGCCAGCAGCTCCCGGGACAGGGGTAACGAGCAGTACTTC; CDR3aa: CASSSRDRGNEQYF; v_gene: TRBV11-3; abundance: -; d_gene: TRBD1; j_gene: TRBJ2-7
CDR3nt: TGTGCCAGCTCACCCAAGGGCGCAGAGACCCAGTACTTC; CDR3aa: CASSPKGAETQYF; v_gene: TRBV18; abundance: -; d_gene: -; j_gene: TRBJ2-5
CDR3nt: TGTGCCAGCAGTCACCGGGACAGGGGGCTGTACGAGCAGTACTTC; CDR3aa: CASSHRDRGLYEQYF; v_gene: TRBV28; abundance: -; d_gene: TRBD1; j_gene: TRBJ2-7
CDR3nt: TGTGCCAGCAGCTTGGGGACAGGGGGGTTCTACGAGCAGTACTTC; CDR3aa: CASSLGTGGFYEQYF; v_gene: TRBV5-6; abundance: once; d_gene: TRBD1; j_gene: TRBJ2-7
CDR3nt: TGTGCCAGCAGTAGCGGACATTACTCCTACAATGAGCAGTTCTTC; CDR3aa: CASSSGHYSYNEQFF; v_gene: TRBV9; abundance: -; d_gene: -; j_gene: TRBJ2-1
CDR3nt: TGTGCCAGCAGCTTAGTAGGGGTGGAAAAACTGTTTTTT; CDR3aa: CASSLVGVEKLFF; v_gene: TRBV7-2; abundance: once; d_gene: -; j_gene: TRBJ1-4
CDR3nt: TGTGCCAGCGCCTGGGGGCAGGGCTACTCCTACGAGCAGTACTTC; CDR3aa: CASAWGQGYSYEQYF; v_gene: TRBV14; abundance: -; d_gene: -; j_gene: TRBJ2-7
CDR3nt: TGCAGTGCGGGACATATTGAAGCTTTCTTT; CDR3aa: CSAGHIEAFF; v_gene: TRBV20-1; abundance: -; d_gene: -; j_gene: TRBJ1-1
CDR3nt: TGTGCCAGCAGCTCGGGACTAGCCAACACAGATACGCAGTATTTT; CDR3aa: CASSSGLANTDTQYF; v_gene: TRBV5-4; abundance: -; d_gene: TRBD2; j_gene: TRBJ2-3
CDR3nt: TGCGCCAGCAGCCGTGAGGGCGGAAACACCATATATTTT; CDR3aa: CASSREGGNTIYF; v_gene: TRBV5-1; abundance: -; d_gene: -; j_gene: TRBJ1-3
CDR3nt: TGCGCCAGCTTCCATAGCGTAGCGGGGGGGCAGAATGAGCAGTTCTTC; CDR3aa: CASFHSVAGGQNEQFF; v_gene: TRBV5-1; abundance: once; d_gene: TRBD2; j_gene: TRBJ2-1
CDR3nt: TGTGCCAGCAGTGTATGGCCCCCGGGACAGACCTTCACCGGGGAGCTGTTTTTT; CDR3aa: CASSVWPPGQTFTGELFF; v_gene: TRBV2; abundance: -; d_gene: TRBD1; j_gene: TRBJ2-2
CDR3nt: TGCGCCAGCAGCTCCATGGGGGGGTACGCTCAAGAGACCCAGTACTTC; CDR3aa: CASSSMGGYAQETQYF; v_gene: TRBV5-1; abundance: -; d_gene: TRBD2; j_gene: TRBJ2-5
CDR3nt: TGTGCCAGCAGCCAAGGGGCCCGCGGGGGGCTTAGCGACGAGCAGTACTTC; CDR3aa: CASSQGARGGLSDEQYF; v_gene: TRBV14; abundance: -; d_gene: TRBD2; j_gene: TRBJ2-7
CDR3nt: TGTGCCAGCTCACCACTCGAGGGGAACACTGAAGCTTTCTTT; CDR3aa: CASSPLEGNTEAFF; v_gene: TRBV18; abundance: -; d_gene: -; j_gene: TRBJ1-1
CDR3nt: TGTGCCAGCAGCCCCGCACAGGGTATGAGCACAGATACGCAGTATTTT; CDR3aa: CASSPAQGMSTDTQYF; v_gene: TRBV6-6; abundance: -; d_gene: -; j_gene: TRBJ2-3
CDR3nt: TGTGCCAGCAGCCCCCGTGGCCTGTCGGGTGAAAAACTGTTTTTT; CDR3aa: CASSPRGLSGEKLFF; v_gene: TRBV9; abundance: -; d_gene: -; j_gene: TRBJ1-4
CDR3nt: TGCAGTGCCAGATCCGGGGAGCTGTTTTTT; CDR3aa: CSARSGELFF; v_gene: TRBV20-1; abundance: -; d_gene: -; j_gene: TRBJ2-2
CDR3nt: TGTGCCAGCCGGGGACAGCCCGCGAACACCGGGGAGCTGTTTTTT; CDR3aa: CASRGQPANTGELFF; v_gene: TRBV2; abundance: -; d_gene: TRBD1; j_gene: TRBJ2-2
CDR3nt: TGTGCCAGCAGCGCGGGGACAGTCGGAAACATTCAGTACTTC; CDR3aa: CASSAGTVGNIQYF; v_gene: TRBV5-4; abundance: -; d_gene: -; j_gene: TRBJ2-4
CDR3nt: TGTGCCAGTAGTATCGGCACTCGCTCTGGGGCCAACGTCCTGACTTTC; CDR3aa: CASSIGTRSGANVLTF; v_gene: TRBV19; abundance: -; d_gene: -; j_gene: TRBJ2-6
CDR3nt: TGCGCCAGCAGGGAGGCTCTTGCTAGCACAGATACGCAGTATTTT; CDR3aa: CASREALASTDTQYF; v_gene: TRBV10-2; abundance: -; d_gene: -; j_gene: TRBJ2-3
CDR3nt: TGTGCCAGCAGTTACTCGACTCTGGGGTCAGATACGCAGTATTTT; CDR3aa: CASSYSTLGSDTQYF; v_gene: TRBV6-6; abundance: once; d_gene: -; j_gene: TRBJ2-3
CDR3nt: TGTGCCAGCAGTTCCCGGGGGGGATCCTACGAGCAGTACTTC; CDR3aa: CASSSRGGSYEQYF; v_gene: TRBV6-1; abundance: -; d_gene: TRBD2; j_gene: TRBJ2-7
CDR3nt: TGTGCCAGCAGCCAAGAACAAGCAGGGGTTGGAAACACCATATATTTT; CDR3aa: CASSQEQAGVGNTIYF; v_gene: TRBV5-4; abundance: once; d_gene: -; j_gene: TRBJ1-3
CDR3nt: TGTGCCAGCAGCGAGAAGCGGGAAGGGGTAGGTGAGCAGTTCTTC; CDR3aa: CASSEKREGVGEQFF; v_gene: TRBV7-9; abundance: -; d_gene: TRBD2; j_gene: TRBJ2-1
CDR3nt: TGTGCCAGCAGGCGGGACAGCAATGAGCAGTTCTTC; CDR3aa: CASRRDSNEQFF; v_gene: TRBV11-2; abundance: -; d_gene: -; j_gene: TRBJ2-1